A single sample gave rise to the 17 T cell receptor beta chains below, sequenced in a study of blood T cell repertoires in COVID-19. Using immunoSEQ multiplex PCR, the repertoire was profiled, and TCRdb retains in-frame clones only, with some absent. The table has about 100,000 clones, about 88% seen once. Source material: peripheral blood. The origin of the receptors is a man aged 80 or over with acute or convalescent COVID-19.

The CDR3 reads CASSLLDSDYEQYF. The CDR3 DNA reads as TGTGCCAGCAGCTTATTGGACTCAGACTACGAGCAGTACTTC. The rearrangement joins TRBV7-9 to TRBJ2-7; a weak D match, TRBD2 (5 bases). Germline CDR1 and CDR2: SEHNR and FQNEAQ (reference sequence). Trimming pared 2 bases from V and 3 bases from J, leaving 11 bases between. This CDR3 has 14 residues.

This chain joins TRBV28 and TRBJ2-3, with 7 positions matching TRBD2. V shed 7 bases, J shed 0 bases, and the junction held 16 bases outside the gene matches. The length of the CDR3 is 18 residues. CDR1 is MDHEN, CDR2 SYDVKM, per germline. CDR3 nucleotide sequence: TGTGCCAGCAAGAAAATGGCCCTAGCGGCCTTTAGCACAGATACGCAGTATTTT. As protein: CASKKMALAAFSTDTQYF.

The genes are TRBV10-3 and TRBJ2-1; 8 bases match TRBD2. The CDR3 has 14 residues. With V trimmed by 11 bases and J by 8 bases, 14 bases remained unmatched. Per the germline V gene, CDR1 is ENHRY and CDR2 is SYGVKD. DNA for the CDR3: TGTGCCTCTAGAGCGGGAGCAGTGATGGATGAGCAGTTCTTC. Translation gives CASRAGAVMDEQFF.

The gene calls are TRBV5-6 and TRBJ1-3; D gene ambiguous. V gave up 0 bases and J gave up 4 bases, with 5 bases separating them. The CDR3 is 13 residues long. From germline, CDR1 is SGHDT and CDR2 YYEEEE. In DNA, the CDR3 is TGTGCCAGCAGCTTGGCTACGGGAAACACCATATATTTT. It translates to CASSLATGNTIYF.

The CDR3 here is CATSDPRTGEYGYTF. CDR3 DNA: TGTGCCACCAGTGACCCGAGGACAGGGGAATACGGCTACACCTTC. The chain combines TRBV24-1 with TRBJ1-2; 9 bases fit TRBD1. Trimming cost V 4 bases and J 8 bases; bases outside gene matches: 10. The CDR3 has 15 amino acids. CDR1 is KGHDR, CDR2 SFDVKD, per germline.

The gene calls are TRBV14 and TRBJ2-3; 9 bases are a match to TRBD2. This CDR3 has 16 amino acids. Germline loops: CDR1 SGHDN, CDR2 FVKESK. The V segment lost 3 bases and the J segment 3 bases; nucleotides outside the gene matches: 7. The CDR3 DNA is TGTGCCAGCAGCCAGAGGGAGGGACTAGCAACAGATACGCAGTATTTT. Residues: CASSQREGLATDTQYF.

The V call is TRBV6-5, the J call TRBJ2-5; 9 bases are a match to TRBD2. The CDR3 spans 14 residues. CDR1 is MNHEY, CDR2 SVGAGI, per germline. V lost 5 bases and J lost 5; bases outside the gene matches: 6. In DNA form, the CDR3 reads TGTGCCAGCAGTCCCCTCAGCGGGGGGGAGACCCAGTACTTC. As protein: CASSPLSGGETQYF.

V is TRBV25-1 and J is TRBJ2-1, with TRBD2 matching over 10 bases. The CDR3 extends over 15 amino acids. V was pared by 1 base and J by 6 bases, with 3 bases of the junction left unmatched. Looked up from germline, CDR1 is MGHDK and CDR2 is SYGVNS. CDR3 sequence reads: CASSESLAGVNEQFF. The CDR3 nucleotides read TGTGCCAGCAGTGAATCCCTAGCGGGGGTCAATGAGCAGTTCTTC.

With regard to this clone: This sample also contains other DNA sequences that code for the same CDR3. CDR3 protein: CASRTGGLNTEAFF. DNA for the CDR3: TGTGCCAGCAGGACAGGGGGGCTCAACACTGAAGCTTTCTTT. The J gene is TRBJ1-1, the V gene TRBV28; 9 bases are a match to TRBD1. The V and J ends lost 6 bases and 2 bases, in that order; junction bases with no gene match: 4. This CDR3 has 14 residues. Germline-derived CDR1 and CDR2 are MDHEN and SYDVKM.

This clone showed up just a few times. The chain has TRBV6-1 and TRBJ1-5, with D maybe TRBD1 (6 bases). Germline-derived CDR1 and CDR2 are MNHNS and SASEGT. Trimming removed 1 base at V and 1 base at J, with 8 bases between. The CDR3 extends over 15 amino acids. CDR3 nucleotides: TGTGCCAGCAGTGAAGGGGGGCACAGCAATCAGCCCCAGCATTTT. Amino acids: CASSEGGHSNQPQHF.

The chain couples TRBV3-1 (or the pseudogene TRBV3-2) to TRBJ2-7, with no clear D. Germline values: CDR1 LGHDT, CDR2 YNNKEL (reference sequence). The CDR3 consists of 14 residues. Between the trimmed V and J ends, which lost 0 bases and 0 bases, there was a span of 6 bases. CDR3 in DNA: TGTGCCAGCAGCCAAGACCCCAGCTCCTACGAGCAGTACTTC. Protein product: CASSQDPSSYEQYF.

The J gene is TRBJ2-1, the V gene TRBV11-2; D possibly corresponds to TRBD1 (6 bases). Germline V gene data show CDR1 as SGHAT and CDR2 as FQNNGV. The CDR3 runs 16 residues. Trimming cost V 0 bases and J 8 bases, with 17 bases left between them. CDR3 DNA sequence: TGTGCCAGCAGCTTAGAAGGGGGTCTCCCTGACGATGAGCAGTTCTTC. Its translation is CASSLEGGLPDDEQFF.

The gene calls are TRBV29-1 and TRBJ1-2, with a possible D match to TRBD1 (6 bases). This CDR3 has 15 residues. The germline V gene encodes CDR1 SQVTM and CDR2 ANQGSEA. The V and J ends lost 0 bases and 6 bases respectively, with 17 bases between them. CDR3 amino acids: CSVEDRGLTSNGYTF. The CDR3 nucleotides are TGCAGCGTTGAAGACAGGGGTTTAACGAGTAATGGCTACACCTTC.

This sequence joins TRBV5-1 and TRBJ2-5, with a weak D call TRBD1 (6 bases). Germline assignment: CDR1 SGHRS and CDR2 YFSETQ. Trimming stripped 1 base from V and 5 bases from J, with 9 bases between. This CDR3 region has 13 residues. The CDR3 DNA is TGCGCCAGCAGCTTGCAGGGGCGGGAGACCCAGTACTTC. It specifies CASSLQGRETQYF.

CDR3 sequence reads: CASSLVLGGEQYF. The CDR3 DNA reads as TGTGCCAGCAGCTTAGTTCTGGGCGGGGAGCAGTACTTC. V is TRBV7-2 and J is TRBJ2-7, with D perhaps TRBD2 (5 bases). CDR3 length equals 13 residues. Germline V gives CDR1 SGHTA, CDR2 FQGNSA. Trimming cost V 1 base and J 7 bases, with 11 bases left between them.

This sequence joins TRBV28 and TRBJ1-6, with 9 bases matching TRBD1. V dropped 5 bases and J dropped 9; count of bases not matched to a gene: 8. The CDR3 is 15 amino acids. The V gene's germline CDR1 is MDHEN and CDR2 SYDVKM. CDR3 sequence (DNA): TGTGCCAGCAGTCCCGCCGGGACAGGGATTTCACCCCTCCACTTT. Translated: CASSPAGTGISPLHF.

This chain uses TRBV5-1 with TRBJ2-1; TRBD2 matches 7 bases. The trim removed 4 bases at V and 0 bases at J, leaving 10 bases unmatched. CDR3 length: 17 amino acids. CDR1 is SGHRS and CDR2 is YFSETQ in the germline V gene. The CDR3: CASSSRDYRPSYNEQFF. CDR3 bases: TGCGCCAGCAGCAGCCGGGACTACCGTCCCTCCTACAATGAGCAGTTCTTC.